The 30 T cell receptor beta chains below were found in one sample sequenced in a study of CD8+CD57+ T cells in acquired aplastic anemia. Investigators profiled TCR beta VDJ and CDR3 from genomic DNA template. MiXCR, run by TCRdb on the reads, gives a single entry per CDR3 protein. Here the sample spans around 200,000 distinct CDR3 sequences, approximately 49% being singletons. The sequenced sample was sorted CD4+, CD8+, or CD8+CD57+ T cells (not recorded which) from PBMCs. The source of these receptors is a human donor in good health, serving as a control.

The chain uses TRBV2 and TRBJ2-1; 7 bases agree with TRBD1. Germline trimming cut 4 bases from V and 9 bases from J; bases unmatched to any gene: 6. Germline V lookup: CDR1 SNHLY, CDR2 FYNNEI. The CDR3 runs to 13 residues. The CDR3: CASSVRQGAEQFF. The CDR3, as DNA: TGTGCCAGCAGTGTACGACAGGGCGCTGAGCAGTTCTTC.

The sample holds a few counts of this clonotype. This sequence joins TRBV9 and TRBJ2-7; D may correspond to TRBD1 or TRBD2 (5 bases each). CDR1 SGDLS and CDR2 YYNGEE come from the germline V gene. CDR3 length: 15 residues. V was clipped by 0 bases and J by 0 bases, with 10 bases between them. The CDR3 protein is CASSVGPGSSYEQYV. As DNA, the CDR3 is TGTGCCAGCAGCGTAGGTCCAGGGAGCTCCTACGAGCAGTACGTC.

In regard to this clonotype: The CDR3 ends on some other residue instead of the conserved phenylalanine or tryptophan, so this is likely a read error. For the CDR3, the DNA is TGTGCCAGCAGTTTAAGCTTTCGGGGACAGGGTGACAATGAGCAGTTCCTC. It encodes CASSLSFRGQGDNEQFL. The rearrangement uses TRBV12-3 or TRBV12-4 and TRBJ2-1, with TRBD1 matching over 9 bases. V shed 2 bases and J 5 bases; nucleotides not matched to a gene: 10. The length of the CDR3 is 17 residues.

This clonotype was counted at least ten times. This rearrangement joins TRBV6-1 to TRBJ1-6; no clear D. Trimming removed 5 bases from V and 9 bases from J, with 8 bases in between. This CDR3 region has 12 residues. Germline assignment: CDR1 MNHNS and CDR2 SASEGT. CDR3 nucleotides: TGTGCCAGCAGTACTAGTTTTTCACCCCTCCACTTT. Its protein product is CASSTSFSPLHF.

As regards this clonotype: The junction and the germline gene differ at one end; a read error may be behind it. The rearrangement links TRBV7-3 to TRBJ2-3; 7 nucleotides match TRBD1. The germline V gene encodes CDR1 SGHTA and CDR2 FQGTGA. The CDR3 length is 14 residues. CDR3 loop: CASSSRGSTDTQYF. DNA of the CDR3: TGTGCCAGCAGCTCCAGGGGGAGCACTGATACGCAGTATTTT.

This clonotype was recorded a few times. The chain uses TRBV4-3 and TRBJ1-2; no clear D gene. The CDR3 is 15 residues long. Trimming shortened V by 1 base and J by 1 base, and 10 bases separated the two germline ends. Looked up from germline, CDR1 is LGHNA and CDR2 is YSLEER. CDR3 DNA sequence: TGCGCCAGCAGCCAAGGCCTGCGGGATAACTATGGCTACACCTTC. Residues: CASSQGLRDNYGYTF.

Here the CDR3 DNA reads TGTGCCAGTAGTATCCGGGTGGGGACGGATAACTATGGCTACACCTTC. Translated: CASSIRVGTDNYGYTF. The chain uses TRBV19 and TRBJ1-2; a possible D gene is TRBD1 (5 bases). The CDR3 is 16 residues long. V was trimmed by 3 bases and J by 1 base, leaving 15 bases between them. Germline V gene sequence: CDR1 LNHDA, CDR2 SQIVND (reference sequence). The full variable domain, with the rest looked up from reference TRBV19 and TRBJ1-2, is DGGITQSPKYLFRKEGQNVTLSCEQNLNHDAMYWYRQDPGQGLRLIYYSQIVNDFQKGDIAEGYSVSREKKESFPLTVTSAQKNPTAFYLCASSIRVGTDNYGYTFGSGTRLTVV.

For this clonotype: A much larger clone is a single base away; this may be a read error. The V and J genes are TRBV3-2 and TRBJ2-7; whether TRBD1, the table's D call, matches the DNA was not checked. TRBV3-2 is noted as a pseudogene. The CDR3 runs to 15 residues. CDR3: CASSQNGTGIYEQYF. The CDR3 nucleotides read TGTGCCAGCAGCCAAAATGGGACAGGCATCTACGAGCAGTACTTC.

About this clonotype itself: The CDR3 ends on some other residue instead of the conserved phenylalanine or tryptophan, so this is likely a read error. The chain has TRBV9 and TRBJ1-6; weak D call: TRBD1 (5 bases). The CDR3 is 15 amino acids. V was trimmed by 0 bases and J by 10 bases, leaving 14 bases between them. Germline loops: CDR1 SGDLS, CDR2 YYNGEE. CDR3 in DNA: TGTGCCAGCAGCGTAGGCGTAGGGGTCTACTCACCCCTCCACCTT. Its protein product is CASSVGVGVYSPLHL.

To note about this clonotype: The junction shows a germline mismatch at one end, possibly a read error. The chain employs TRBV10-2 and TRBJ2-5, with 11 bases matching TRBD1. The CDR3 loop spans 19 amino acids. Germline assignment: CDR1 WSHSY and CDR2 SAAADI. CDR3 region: CASSEPGQGARPSQETQYF. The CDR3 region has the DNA TGTGCCAGCAGTGAGCCCGGACAGGGGGCGAGACCAAGCCAAGAGACCCAGTACTTC.

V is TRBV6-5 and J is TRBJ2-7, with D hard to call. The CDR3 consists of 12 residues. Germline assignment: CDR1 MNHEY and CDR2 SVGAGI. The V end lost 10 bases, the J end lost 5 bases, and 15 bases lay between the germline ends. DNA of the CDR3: TGTGCCACCCGGACGGTTAGACACGAGCAGTACTTC. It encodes CATRTVRHEQYF.

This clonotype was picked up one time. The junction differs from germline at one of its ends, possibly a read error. The CDR3 coding sequence is TGTGCCAACAGTGAACCGGGGACAGGGGGGACTGAAGCTTTCTTT. This gives the protein CANSEPGTGGTEAFF. The rearrangement links TRBV6-5 to TRBJ1-1, with 11 bases fitting TRBD1. Per germline, CDR1 MNHEY and CDR2 SVGAGI. The CDR3 sequence is 15 residues long.

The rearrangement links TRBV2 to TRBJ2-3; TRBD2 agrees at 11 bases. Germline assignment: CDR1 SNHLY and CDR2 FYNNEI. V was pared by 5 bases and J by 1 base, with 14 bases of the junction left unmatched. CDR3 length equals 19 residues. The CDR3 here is CASSYDLSGGAIGTDTQYF. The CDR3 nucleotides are TGTGCCAGCAGTTACGACCTTAGCGGGGGGGCCATCGGCACAGATACGCAGTATTTT.

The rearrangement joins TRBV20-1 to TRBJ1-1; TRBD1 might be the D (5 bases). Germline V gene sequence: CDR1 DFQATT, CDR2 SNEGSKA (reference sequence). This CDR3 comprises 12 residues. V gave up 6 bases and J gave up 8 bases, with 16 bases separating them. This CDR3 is CSAGAQGKEAFF. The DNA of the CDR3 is TGCAGTGCCGGCGCGCAGGGTAAGGAAGCTTTCTTT.

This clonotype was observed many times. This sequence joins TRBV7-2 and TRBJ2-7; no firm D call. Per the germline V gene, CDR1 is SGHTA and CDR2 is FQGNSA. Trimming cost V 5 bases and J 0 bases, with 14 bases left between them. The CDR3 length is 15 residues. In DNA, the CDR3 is TGTGCCAGCAGCCCCAGGCACCATAGCTCCTACGAGCAGTACTTC. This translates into CASSPRHHSSYEQYF.

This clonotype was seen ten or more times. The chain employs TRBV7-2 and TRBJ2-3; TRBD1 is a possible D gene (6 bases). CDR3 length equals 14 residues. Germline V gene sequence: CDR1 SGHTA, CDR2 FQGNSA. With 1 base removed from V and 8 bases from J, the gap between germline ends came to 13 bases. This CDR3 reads CASSLDVGAGTQYF. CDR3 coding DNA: TGTGCCAGCAGCTTAGATGTGGGGGCCGGTACGCAGTATTTT.

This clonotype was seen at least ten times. The CDR3: CASSLETVANYGYTF. DNA of the CDR3: TGCGCCAGCAGCTTAGAGACAGTTGCGAACTATGGCTACACCTTC. The V gene is TRBV4-1, the J gene TRBJ1-2; a weak D match, TRBD1 (5 bases). CDR1 and CDR2 (germline): MGHRA, YSYEKL. The ends were cut back, 5 bases at V and 2 bases at J, with 15 bases in the middle. The CDR3 sequence is 15 residues long.

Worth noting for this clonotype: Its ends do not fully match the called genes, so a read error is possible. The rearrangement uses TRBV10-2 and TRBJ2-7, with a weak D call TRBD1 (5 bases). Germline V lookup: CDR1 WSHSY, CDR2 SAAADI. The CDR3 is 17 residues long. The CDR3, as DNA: TGTGCCAGCAGTTACCAAAAAAGGGGCAGACCGGCCTACGAGCAGTACTTC. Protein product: CASSYQKRGRPAYEQYF.

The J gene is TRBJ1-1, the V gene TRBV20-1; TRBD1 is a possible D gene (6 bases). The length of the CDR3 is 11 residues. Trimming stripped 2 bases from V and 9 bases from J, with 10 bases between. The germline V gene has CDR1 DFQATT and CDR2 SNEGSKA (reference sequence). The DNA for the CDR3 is TGCAGTGCTAGAAGACAGGATAAAGCTTTCTTT. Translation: CSARRQDKAFF.

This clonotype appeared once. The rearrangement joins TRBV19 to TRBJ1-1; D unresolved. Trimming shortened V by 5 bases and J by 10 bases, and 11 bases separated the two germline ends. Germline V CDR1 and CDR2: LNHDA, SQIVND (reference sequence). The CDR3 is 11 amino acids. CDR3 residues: CASSGGMGAFF. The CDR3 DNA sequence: TGTGCCAGTAGTGGCGGGATGGGAGCTTTCTTT.

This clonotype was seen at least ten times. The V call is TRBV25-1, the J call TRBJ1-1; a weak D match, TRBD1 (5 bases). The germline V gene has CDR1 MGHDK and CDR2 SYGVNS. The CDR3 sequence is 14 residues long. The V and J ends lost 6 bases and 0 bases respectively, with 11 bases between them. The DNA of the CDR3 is TGTGCCAGCAGCCGAGGGGTTGTGAACACTGAAGCTTTCTTT. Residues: CASSRGVVNTEAFF. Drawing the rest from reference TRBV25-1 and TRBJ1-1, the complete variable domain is EADIYQTPRYLVIGTGKKITLECSQTMGHDKMYWYQQDPGMELHLIHYSYGVNSTEKGDLSSESTVSRIRTEHFPLTLESARPSHTSQYLCASSRGVVNTEAFFGQGTRLTVV.

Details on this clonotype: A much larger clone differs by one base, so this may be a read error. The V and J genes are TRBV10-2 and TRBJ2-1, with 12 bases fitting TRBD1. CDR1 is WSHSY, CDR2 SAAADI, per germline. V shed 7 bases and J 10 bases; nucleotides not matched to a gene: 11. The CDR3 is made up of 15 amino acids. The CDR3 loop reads CASNAGTGGGYEQFF. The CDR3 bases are TGCGCCAGCAACGCCGGGACAGGGGGCGGCTACGAGCAGTTCTTC.

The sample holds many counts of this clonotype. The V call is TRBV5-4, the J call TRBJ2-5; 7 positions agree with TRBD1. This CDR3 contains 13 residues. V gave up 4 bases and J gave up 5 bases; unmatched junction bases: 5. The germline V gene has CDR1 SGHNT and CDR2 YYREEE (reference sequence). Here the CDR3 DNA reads TGTGCCAGCAGCGCGAGGGGGCGGGAGACCCAGTACTTC. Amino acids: CASSARGRETQYF.

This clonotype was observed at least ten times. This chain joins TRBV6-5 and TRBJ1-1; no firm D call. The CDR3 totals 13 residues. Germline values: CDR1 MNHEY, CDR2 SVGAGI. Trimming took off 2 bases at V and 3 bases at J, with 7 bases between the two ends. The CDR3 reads CASSYGIDTEAFF. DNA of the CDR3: TGTGCCAGCAGTTACGGGATAGACACTGAAGCTTTCTTT.

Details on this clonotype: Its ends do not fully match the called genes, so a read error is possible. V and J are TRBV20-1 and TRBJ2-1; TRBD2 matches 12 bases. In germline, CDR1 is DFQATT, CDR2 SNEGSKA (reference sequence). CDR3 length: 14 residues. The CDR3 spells CNATGLAGYNEQFF. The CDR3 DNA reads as TGCAATGCTACGGGACTAGCGGGTTACAATGAGCAGTTCTTC.

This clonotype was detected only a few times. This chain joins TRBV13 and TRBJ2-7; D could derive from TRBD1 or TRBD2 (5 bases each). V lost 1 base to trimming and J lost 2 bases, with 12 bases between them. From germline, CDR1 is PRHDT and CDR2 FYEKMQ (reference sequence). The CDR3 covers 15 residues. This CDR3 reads CASSLARDGTYEQYF. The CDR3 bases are TGTGCCAGCAGCTTAGCCCGGGACGGAACCTACGAGCAGTACTTC.

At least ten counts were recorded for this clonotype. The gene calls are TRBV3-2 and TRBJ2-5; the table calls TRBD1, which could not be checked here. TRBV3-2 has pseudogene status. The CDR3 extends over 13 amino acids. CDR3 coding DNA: TGTGCCAGCAGCTCGGACAGGGTTGAGACCCAGTACTTC. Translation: CASSSDRVETQYF.

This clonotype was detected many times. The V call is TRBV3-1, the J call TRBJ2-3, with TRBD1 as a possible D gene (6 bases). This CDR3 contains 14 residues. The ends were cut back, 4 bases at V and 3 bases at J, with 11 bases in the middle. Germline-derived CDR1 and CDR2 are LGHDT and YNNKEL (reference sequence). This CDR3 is CASSPQGITDTQYF. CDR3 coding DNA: TGTGCCAGCAGCCCACAGGGTATAACAGATACGCAGTATTTT.

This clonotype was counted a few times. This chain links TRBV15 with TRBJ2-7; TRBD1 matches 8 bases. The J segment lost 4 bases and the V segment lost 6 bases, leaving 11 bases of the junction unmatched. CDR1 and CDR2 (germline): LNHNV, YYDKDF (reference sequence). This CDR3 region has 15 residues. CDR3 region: CATRAPGTGKYEQYF. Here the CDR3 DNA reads TGTGCCACCAGAGCGCCCGGGACAGGAAAATACGAGCAGTACTTC.

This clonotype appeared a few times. DNA of the CDR3: TGTGCCAGTAGTATTCCCGGGACAGGGGTCTCCTACGAGCAGTACTTC. It is translated as CASSIPGTGVSYEQYF. The chain is built from TRBV19 and TRBJ2-7; 10 nucleotides agree with TRBD1. After removal of 3 bases from V and 0 bases from J, the junction contained 5 bases not matched to a gene. Looked up from germline, CDR1 is LNHDA and CDR2 is SQIVND (reference sequence). This CDR3 is 16 amino acids long.